This TCR beta chain was captured by sequencing in a study of T cells in Graves' hyperthyroidism and ophthalmopathy. Study context: Peripheral blood was drawn at first diagnosis, prior to all treatment.

Trimming removed 1 base from V and 7 bases from J, with 17 bases in between. The CDR3 contains 15 residues. The germline V gene has CDR1 SGHNT and CDR2 YYREEE (reference sequence). About this clonotype itself: Its target is unknown. No conserved phenylalanine or tryptophan ends this CDR3, so it is likely a read error.

Study findings and constraints: Most expanded thyroid clonotypes above 0.001 also appeared in blood.

Graves' hyperthyroidism qualified as stable when ophthalmopathy did not progress within 18 months. Uncontrolled infection, other autoimmune disease, pregnancy or lactation barred patients from enrollment. RNA transcripts yielded amplified TCR beta CDR3 regions. In the first-round RT-PCR of the TCR CDR3, the HTBI primer set was used. Each CDR3 protein is one row after TCRdb ran MiXCR on the multiplex PCR reads. The repertoire holds fewer than 800,000 distinct CDR3 sequences, with roughly 15% as singletons. Sequencing was done on a sample of blood. The receptor was derived from a man aged 18 to 29 with Graves' hyperthyroidism. This chain uses TRBV5-4 with TRBJ1-2; D is uncertain. Here the CDR3 reads CASSLISAAPSGYTL. CDR3 nucleotides: TGTGCCAGCAGCTTGATCAGTGCGGCCCCAAGTGGCTACACCCTC.